This T cell receptor (beta chain) derives from a study of T-cell reconstitution after alpha-beta-depleted transplantation in children. There are 14 residues in the CDR3. Per germline, CDR1 ENHRY and CDR2 SYGVKD. V dropped 1 base and J dropped 2 bases, with 9 bases sitting between them. For TCRbeta, the library was prepared with unique molecular identifiers. TCRdb re-derived calls from the PCR reads in MiXCR, one entry per CDR3 protein. Here the sample spans about 22,000 distinct CDR3 sequences, about 11% being singletons. This chain links TRBV10-3 with TRBJ2-7; TRBD2 might be the D (6 bases). The sequenced sample was PBMCs from the stem cell graft donor, obtained from the stem cell graft. This TCR was recovered from a human donor who donated a stem cell graft to a child with chronic granulomatous disease. The CDR3: CAISELGGTYEQYF. In DNA form, the CDR3 reads TGTGCCATCAGTGAGTTGGGGGGAACCTACGAGCAGTACTTC.